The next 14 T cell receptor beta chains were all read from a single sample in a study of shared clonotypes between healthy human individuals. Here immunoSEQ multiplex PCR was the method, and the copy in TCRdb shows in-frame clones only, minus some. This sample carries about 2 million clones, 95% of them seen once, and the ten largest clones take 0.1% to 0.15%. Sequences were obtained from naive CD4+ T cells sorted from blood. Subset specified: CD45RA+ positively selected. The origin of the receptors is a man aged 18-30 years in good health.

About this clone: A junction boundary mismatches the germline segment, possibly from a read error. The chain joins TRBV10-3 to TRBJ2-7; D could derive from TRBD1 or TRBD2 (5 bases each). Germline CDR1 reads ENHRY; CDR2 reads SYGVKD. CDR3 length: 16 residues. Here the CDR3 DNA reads TGTGCCAGCAGTTACTCGGCGGGCAGGGCAACCTACGAGCAGTACTTC. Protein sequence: CASSYSAGRATYEQYF.

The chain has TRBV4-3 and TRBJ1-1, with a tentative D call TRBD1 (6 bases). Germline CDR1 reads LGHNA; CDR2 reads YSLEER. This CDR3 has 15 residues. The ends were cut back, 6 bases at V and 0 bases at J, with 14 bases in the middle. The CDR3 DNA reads TGCGCCAGCAGTCAAACGGACAGAATGAACACTGAAGCTTTCTTT. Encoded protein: CASSQTDRMNTEAFF.

The CDR3 sequence is CASTSGTSYEQYF. The CDR3 DNA sequence: TGTGCCAGCACCTCAGGGACCTCCTACGAGCAGTACTTC. V is TRBV2 and J is TRBJ2-7; D may match TRBD1 or TRBD2 (5 bases each). The CDR3 totals 13 residues. V gave up 7 bases and J gave up 0 bases, with 10 bases separating them. From germline, CDR1 is SNHLY and CDR2 FYNNEI.

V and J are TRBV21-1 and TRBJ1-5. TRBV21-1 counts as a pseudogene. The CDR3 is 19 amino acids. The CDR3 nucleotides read TGTGCCAGCAGCCCTTACGGTATGGGGGAATTGATACGCAATCAGCCCCAGCATTTT. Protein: CASSPYGMGELIRNQPQHF.

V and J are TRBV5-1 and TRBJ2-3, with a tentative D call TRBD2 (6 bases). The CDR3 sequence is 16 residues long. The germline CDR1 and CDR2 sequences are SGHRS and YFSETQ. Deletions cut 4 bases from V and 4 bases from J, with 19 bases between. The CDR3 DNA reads TGCGCCAGCAGCGTTGGGGGGACCTACAGCTCAGATACGCAGTATTTT. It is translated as CASSVGGTYSSDTQYF.

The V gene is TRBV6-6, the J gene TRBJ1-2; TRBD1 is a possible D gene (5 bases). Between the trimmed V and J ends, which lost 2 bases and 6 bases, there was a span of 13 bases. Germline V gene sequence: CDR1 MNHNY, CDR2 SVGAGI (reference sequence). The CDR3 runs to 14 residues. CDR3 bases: TGTGCCAGCAGTTACCCCGGGGGGGGAGATGGCTACACCTTC. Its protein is CASSYPGGGDGYTF.

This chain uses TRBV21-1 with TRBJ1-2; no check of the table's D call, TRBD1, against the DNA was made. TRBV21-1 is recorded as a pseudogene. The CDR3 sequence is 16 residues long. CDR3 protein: CASSAGQGIETYGYTF. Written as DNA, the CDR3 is TGTGCCAGCAGCGCCGGACAGGGAATTGAGACCTATGGCTACACCTTC.

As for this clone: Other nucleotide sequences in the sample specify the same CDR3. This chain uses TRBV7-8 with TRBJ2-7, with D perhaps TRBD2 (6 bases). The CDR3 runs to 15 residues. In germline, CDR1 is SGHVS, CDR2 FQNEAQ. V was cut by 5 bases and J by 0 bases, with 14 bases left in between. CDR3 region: CASSLWDFSSYEQYF. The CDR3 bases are TGTGCCAGCAGCCTCTGGGACTTCAGCTCCTACGAGCAGTACTTC.

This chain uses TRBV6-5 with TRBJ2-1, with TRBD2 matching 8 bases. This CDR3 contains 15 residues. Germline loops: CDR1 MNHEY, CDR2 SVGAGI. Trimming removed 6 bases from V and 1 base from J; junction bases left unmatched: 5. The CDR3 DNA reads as TGTGCCAGCAGGCGGGAGGAGGGGTCCTACAATGAGCAGTTCTTC. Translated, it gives CASRREEGSYNEQFF.

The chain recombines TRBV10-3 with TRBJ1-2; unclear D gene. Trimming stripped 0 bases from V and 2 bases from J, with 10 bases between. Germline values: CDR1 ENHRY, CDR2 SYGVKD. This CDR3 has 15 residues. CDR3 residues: CAISESSTANYGYTF. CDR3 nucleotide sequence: TGTGCCATCAGTGAGTCGAGTACAGCCAACTATGGCTACACCTTC.

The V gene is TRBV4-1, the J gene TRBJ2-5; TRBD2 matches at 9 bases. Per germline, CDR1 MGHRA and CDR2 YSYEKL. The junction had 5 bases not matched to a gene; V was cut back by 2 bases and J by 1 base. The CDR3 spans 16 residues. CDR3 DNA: TGCGCCAGCAGCCAATGGGGAGCGGGGGGCCAAGAGACCCAGTACTTC. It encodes CASSQWGAGGQETQYF.

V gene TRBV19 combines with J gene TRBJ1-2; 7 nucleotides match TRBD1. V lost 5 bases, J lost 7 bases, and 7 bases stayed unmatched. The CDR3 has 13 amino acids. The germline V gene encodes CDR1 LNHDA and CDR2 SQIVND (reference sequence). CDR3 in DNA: TGTGCCAGTAGTTTTAACAGGGGATCTGGCTACACCTTC. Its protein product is CASSFNRGSGYTF.

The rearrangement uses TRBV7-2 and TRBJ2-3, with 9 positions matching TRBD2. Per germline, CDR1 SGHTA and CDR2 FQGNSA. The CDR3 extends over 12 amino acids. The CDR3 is CSSGSLTDTQYF. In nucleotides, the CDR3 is TGTAGTAGCGGGAGTCTCACAGATACGCAGTATTTT.

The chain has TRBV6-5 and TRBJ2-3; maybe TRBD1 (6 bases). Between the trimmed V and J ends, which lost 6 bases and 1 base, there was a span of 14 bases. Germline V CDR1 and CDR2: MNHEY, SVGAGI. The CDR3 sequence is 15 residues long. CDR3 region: CASSPGQSRTDTQYF. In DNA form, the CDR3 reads TGTGCCAGCAGCCCGGGACAAAGTCGCACAGATACGCAGTATTTT.